The TCR beta chain described here comes from a study of siplizumab effects on memory and regulatory T cells (dated 2019 in TCRdb). With regard to the full study: The study looked at the effect of siplizumab, an anti-CD2 antibody, on alloreactive T-cell subsets in allogeneic mixed lymphocyte reactions made from human PBMCs. Points the paper makes about the study in general: The cumulative frequency of alloreactive sequences that could be traced back to unstimulated CD4+ memory T cells was significantly reduced by siplizumab. No functional confirmation was obtained for the suppressive function of proliferating Tregs from siplizumab cultures. Because sequences at frequencies below about 10^-5 were poorly captured, only a minor fraction of alloreactive clones could be mapped back to unstimulated subsets. Of the alloreactive CD4+ clones that could be mapped, the Treg-derived share averaged roughly 73% with siplizumab compared with 25% to 30% in control reactions. A naive or memory phenotype could not be assigned to roughly 75-96% of proliferating CD4+ or CD8+ clones. Unstimulated naive T cells appeared more diverse than memory T cells, and naive cells seemed to contribute substantially to the alloresponse.

Sorted unstimulated T cells and proliferating T cells recovered from mixed lymphocyte reactions underwent TCRbeta CDR3 sequencing. Fresh whole blood from fewer than 11 HLA-typed healthy donors was used to isolate PBMCs. To map where alloreactive clones came from, unstimulated CD4+ non-regulatory T cells were FACS-sorted. Library preparation was by the immunoSEQ multiplex PCR assay. Each sample had 9 x 10^4 or so TCR templates assayed by the deep sequencing platform. Genomic DNA extracted from sorted T cells was used for TCRbeta CDR3 sequencing. Per the authors' processing: The R programming language was used for clonal analysis of TCRbeta CDR3 data. Unstimulated samples were compared with post-reaction CFSE-low samples to define alloreactive CD4+ and CD8+ clones. Regulatory or non-regulatory origin of alloreactive CD4+ clones was assigned by matching sequences to the sorted unstimulated Treg and non-Treg repertoires. TCRdb limited this immuneACCESS table to in-frame rearrangements with V and J called. A share of clones is missing; checked studies link under half to unresolved V genes, and the rest is unexplained. Clone size and V and J calls were adopted from that table, with D and trimming inferred from the DNA. The sample has 95,000 to 100,000 clones on record, around 90% of them singletons. The ten largest clonotypes hold around 13% of the sample.

A note on this clone: No antigen is known for it. No much larger clone exists at a distance of one base, and base qualities are not known.

From the cysteine through the phenylalanine, the CDR3 covers 15 amino acids. CDR3 DNA is the only sequence kept; it has 45 bases, read in frame from the first base. As encoded in the germline V gene, CDR1 is MNHNS while CDR2 is SASEGT. V loses 6 bases of germline sequence and J loses 0 bases, and the interval between the two ends is 12 bases. Sequenced input: non-Treg CD4+ T cells sorted from blood. This specimen's cell subset or site label, per the study, means: FACS-sorted unstimulated CD4+ non-regulatory T cells. The clonotype was recovered from a human donor in good health. This chain joins TRBV6-1 to TRBJ1-5, with a weak D call of TRBD1 (5 bases match). The CDR3: CASRDTLNSNQPQHF. The nucleotides read TGTGCCAGCAGGGACACCCTCAATAGCAATCAGCCCCAGCATTTT.